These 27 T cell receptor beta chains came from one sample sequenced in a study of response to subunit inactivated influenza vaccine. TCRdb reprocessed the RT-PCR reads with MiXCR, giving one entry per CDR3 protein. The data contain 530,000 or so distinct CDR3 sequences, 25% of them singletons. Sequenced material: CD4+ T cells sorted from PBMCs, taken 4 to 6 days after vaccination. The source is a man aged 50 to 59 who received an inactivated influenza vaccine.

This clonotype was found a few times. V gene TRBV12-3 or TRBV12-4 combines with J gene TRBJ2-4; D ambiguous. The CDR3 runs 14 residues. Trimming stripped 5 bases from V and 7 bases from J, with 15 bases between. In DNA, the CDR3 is TGTGCCAGCAGTACTTCAGGATCTTCGAACATTCAGTACTTC. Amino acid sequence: CASSTSGSSNIQYF.

The CDR3 region is CASTYGTSSDTQYF. The CDR3 DNA reads TGCGCCAGCACCTATGGGACTAGCTCAGATACGCAGTATTTT. The chain combines TRBV10-2 with TRBJ2-3, with 9 bases that match TRBD2. J was trimmed by 4 bases and V by 7 bases; bases with no gene match: 6. CDR3 length: 14 residues. Germline lookup yields CDR1 WSHSY and CDR2 SAAADI.

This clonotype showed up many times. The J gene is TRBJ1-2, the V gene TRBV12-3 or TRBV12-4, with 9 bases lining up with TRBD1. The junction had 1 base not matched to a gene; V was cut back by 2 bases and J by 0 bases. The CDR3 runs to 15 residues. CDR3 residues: CASSLRQGANYGYTF. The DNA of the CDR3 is TGTGCCAGCAGTTTACGACAGGGGGCTAACTATGGCTACACCTTC.

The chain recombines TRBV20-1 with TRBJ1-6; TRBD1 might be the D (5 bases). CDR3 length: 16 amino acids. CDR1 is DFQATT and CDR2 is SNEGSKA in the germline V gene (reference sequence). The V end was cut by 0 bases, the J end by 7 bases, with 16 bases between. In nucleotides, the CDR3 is TGCAGTGCTAGAGATCATCTGGGAGGGACCAATTCACCCCTCCACTTT. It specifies CSARDHLGGTNSPLHF.

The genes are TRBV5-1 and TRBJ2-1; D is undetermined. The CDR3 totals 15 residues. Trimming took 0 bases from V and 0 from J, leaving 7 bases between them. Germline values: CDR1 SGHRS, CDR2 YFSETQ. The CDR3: CASSLAESSYNEQFF. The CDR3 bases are TGCGCCAGCAGCTTGGCGGAAAGCTCCTACAATGAGCAGTTCTTC.

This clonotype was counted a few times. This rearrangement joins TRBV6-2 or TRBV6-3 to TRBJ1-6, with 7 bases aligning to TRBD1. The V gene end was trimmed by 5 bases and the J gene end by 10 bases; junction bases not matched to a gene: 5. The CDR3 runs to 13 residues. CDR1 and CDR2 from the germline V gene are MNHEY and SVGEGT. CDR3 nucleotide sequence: TGTGCCAGCAGTCCCGGACAGGACTCACCCCTCCACTTT. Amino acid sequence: CASSPGQDSPLHF.

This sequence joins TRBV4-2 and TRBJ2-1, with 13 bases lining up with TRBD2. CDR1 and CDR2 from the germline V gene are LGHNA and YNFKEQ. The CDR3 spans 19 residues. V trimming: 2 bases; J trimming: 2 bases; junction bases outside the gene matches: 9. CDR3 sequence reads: CASSQHSGTSGITYNEQFF. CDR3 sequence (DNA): TGTGCCAGCAGCCAACACTCCGGGACTAGCGGGATCACCTACAATGAGCAGTTCTTC.

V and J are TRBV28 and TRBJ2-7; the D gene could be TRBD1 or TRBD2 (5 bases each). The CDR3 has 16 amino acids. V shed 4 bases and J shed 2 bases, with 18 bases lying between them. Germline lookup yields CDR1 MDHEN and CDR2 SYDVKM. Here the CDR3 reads CASSSPTAGTTYEQYF. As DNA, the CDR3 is TGTGCCAGCAGTTCTCCAACGGCCGGGACCACCTACGAGCAGTACTTC.

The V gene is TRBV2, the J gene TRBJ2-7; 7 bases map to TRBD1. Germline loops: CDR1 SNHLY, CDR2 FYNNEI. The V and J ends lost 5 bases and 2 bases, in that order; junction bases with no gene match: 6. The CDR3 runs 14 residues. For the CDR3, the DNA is TGTGCCAGCAGTAGGTCGCAGGGGGCCTACGAGCAGTACTTC. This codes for CASSRSQGAYEQYF.

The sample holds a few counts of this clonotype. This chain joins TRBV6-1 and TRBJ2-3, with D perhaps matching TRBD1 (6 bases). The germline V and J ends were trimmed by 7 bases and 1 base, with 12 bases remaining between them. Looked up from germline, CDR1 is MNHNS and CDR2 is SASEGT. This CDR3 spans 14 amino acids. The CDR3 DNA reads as TGTGCCAGCAATGGACAGCTTGGCACAGATACGCAGTATTTT. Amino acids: CASNGQLGTDTQYF.

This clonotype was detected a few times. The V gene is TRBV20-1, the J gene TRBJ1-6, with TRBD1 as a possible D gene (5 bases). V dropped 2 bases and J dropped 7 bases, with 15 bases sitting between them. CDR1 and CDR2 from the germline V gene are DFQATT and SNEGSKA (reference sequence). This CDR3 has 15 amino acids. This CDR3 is CSARMGGTENSPLHF. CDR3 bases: TGCAGTGCTAGAATGGGAGGGACCGAAAATTCACCCCTCCACTTT.

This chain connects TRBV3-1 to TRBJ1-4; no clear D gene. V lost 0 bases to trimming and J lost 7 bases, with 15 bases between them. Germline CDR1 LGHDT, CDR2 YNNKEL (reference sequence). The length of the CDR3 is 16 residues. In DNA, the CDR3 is TGTGCCAGCAGCCAAGATGAAGGGCGTAGCTCTGAAAAACTGTTTTTT. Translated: CASSQDEGRSSEKLFF.

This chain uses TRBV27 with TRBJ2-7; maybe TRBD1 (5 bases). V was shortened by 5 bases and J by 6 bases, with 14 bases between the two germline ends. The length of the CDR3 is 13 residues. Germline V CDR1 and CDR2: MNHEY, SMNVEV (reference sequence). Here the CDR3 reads CASSVSRVFEQYF. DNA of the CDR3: TGTGCCAGCAGTGTCAGCAGGGTTTTCGAGCAGTACTTC.

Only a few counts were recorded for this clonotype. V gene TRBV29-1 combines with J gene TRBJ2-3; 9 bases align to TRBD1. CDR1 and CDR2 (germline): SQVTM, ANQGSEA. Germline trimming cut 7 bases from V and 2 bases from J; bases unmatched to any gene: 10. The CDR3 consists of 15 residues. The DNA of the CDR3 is TGCAGCGCGGACCCGGGACAGGGAGTCACAGATACGCAGTATTTT. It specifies CSADPGQGVTDTQYF.

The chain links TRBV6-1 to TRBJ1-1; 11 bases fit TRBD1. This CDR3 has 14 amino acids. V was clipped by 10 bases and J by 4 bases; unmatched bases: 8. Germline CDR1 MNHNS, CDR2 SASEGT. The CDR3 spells CATRTGGAGTEAFF. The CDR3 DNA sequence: TGTGCCACAAGGACAGGGGGCGCGGGCACTGAAGCTTTCTTT.

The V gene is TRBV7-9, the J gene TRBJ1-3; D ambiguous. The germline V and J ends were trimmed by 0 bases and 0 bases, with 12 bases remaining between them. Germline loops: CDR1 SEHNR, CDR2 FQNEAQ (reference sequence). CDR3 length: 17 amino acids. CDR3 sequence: CASSLAAGPFSGNTIYF. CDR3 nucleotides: TGTGCCAGCAGCTTAGCTGCAGGACCTTTCTCTGGAAACACCATATATTTT.

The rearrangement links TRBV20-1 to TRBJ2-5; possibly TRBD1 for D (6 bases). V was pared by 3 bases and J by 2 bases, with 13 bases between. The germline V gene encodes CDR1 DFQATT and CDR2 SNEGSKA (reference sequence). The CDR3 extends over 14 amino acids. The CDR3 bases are TGCAGTGCTAGCCGCGGACAGTTACAAGAGACCCAGTACTTC. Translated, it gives CSASRGQLQETQYF.

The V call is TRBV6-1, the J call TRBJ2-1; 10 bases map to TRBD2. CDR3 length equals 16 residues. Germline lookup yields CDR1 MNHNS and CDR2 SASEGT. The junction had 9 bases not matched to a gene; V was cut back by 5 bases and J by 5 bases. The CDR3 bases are TGTGCCAGCAGTAAGTTTGGGACTAGCGAAAACAATGAGCAGTTCTTC. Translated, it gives CASSKFGTSENNEQFF.

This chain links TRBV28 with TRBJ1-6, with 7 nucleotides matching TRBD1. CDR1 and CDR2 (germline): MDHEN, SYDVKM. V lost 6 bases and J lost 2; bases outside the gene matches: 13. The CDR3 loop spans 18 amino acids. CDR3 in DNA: TGTGCCAGCAGCACCCGACAGGGAGTATGGACCTATAATTCACCCCTCCACTTT. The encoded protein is CASSTRQGVWTYNSPLHF.

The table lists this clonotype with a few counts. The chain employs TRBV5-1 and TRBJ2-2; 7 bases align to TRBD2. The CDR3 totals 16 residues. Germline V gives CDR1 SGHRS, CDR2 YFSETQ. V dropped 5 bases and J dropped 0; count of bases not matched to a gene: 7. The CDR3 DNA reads TGCGCCAGCAGTGGGCTAGCGGACGCGAACACCGGGGAGCTGTTTTTT. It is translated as CASSGLADANTGELFF.

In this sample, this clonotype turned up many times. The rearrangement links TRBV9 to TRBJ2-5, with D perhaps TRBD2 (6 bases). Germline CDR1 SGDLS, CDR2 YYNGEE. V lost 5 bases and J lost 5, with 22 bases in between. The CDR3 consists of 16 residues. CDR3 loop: CASSILGGLPGETQYF. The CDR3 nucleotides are TGTGCCAGCAGTATCTTAGGAGGGCTGCCAGGGGAGACCCAGTACTTC. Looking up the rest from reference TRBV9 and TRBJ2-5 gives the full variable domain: DSGVTQTPKHLITATGQRVTLRCSPRSGDLSVYWYQQSLDQGLQFLIQYYNGEERAKGNILERFSAQQFPDLHSELNLSSLELGDSALYFCASSILGGLPGETQYFGPGTRLLVL.

In DNA form, the CDR3 reads TGTGCCAGCAGCCACCTTGGCGGGAAGGATGAGCAGTTCTTC. Amino acids: CASSHLGGKDEQFF. The chain carries TRBV4-2 and TRBJ2-1; possibly TRBD2 for D (6 bases). The CDR3 extends over 14 amino acids. Deletions cut 3 bases from V and 8 bases from J, with 14 bases between. Germline V gene data show CDR1 as LGHNA and CDR2 as YNFKEQ.

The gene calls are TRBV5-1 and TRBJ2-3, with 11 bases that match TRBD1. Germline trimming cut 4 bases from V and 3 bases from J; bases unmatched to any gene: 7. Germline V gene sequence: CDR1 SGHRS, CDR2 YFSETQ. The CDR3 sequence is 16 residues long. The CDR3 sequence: CASSARTGGVTDTQYF. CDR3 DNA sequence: TGCGCCAGCAGCGCTCGGACAGGGGGCGTGACAGATACGCAGTATTTT.

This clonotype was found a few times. The CDR3 spells CASSLGGQERINEKLFF. The CDR3 coding sequence is TGTGCCAGCAGCTTGGGGGGACAGGAGCGGATTAATGAAAAACTGTTTTTT. The chain combines TRBV7-9 with TRBJ1-4; TRBD1 matches 8 bases. Germline V gene sequence: CDR1 SEHNR, CDR2 FQNEAQ (reference sequence). The CDR3 length is 17 residues. V trimming: 3 bases; J trimming: 4 bases; junction bases outside the gene matches: 10.

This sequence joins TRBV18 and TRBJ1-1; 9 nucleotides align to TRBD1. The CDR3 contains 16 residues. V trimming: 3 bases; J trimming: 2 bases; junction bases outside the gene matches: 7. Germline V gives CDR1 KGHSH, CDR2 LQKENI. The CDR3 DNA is TGTGCCAGCTCACCCCGGACAGGGGAATATAACACTGAAGCTTTCTTT. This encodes CASSPRTGEYNTEAFF.

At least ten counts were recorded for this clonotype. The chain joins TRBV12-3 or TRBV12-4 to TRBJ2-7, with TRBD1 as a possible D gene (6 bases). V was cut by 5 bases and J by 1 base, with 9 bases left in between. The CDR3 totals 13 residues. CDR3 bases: TGTGCCAGCAGTGCGGACAGATCCTACGAGCAGTACTTC. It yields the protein CASSADRSYEQYF.

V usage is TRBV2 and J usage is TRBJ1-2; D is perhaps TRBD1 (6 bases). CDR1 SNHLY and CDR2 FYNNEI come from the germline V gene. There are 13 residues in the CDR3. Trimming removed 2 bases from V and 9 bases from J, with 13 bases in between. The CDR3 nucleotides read TGTGCCAGCAGTGAATGGCAGGGGAAAAGCTACACCTTC. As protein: CASSEWQGKSYTF.